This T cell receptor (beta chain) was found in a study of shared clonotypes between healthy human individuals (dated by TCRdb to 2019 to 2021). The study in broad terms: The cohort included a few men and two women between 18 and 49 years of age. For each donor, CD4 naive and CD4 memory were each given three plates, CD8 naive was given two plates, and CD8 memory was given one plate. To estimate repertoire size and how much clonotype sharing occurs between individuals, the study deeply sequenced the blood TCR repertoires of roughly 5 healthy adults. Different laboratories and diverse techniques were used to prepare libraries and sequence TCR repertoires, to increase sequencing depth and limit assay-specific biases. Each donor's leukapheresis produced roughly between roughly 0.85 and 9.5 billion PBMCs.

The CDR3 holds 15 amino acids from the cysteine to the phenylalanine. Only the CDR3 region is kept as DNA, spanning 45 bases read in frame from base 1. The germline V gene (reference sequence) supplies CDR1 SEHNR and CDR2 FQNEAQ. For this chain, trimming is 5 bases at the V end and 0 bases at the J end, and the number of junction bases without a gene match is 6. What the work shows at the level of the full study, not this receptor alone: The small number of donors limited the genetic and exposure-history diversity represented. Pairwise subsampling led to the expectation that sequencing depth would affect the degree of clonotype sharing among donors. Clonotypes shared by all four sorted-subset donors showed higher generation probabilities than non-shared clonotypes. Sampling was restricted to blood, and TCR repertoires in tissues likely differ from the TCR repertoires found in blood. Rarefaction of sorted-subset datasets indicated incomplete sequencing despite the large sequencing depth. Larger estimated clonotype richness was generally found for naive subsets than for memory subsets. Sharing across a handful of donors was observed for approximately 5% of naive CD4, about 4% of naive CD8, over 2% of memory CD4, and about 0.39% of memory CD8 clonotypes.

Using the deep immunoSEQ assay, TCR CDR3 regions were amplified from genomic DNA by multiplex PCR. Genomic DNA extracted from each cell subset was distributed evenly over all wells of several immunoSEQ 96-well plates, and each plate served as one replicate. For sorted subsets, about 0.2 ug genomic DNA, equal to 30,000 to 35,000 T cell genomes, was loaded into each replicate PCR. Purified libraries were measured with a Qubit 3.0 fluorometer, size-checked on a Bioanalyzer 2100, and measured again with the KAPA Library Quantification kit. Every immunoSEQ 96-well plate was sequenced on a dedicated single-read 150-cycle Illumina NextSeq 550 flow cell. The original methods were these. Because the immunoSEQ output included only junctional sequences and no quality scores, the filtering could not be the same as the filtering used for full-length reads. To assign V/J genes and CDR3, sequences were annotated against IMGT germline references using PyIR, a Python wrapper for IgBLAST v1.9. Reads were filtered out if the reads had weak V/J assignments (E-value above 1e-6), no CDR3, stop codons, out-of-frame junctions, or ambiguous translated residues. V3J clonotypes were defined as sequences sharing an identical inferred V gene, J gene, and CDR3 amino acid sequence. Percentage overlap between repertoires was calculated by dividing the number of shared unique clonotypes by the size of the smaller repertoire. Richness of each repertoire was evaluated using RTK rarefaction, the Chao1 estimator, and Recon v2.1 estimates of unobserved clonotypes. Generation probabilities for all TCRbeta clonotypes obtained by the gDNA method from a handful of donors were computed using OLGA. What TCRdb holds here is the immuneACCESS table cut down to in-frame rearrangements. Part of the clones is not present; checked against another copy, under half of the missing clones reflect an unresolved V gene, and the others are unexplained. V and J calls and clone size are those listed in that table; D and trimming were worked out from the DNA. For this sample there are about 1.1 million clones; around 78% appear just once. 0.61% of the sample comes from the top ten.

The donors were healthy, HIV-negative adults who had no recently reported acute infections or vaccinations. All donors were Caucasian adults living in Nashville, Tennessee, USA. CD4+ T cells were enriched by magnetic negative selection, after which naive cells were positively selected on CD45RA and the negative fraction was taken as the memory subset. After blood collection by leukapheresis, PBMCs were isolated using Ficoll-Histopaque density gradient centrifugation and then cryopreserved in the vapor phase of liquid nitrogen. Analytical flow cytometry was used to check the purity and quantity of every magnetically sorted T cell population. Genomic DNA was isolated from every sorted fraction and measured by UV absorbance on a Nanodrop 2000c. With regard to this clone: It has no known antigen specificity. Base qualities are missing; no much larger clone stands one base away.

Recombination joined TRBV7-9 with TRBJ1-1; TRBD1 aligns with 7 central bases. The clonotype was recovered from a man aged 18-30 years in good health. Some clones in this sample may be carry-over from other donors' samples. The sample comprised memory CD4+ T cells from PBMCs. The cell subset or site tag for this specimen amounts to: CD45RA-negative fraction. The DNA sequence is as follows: TGTGCCAGCAGCACCCGACAGGGAATGAACACTGAAGCTTTCTTT. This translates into CASSTRQGMNTEAFF.